This TCR beta chain was captured by sequencing in a study of T cells after yellow fever vaccination. Whole-study results and caveats: Though it reached lower strength, the secondary response hit its peak faster, day 5 versus 15. The study noted that FACS-sorted repertoires could contain abundant clonotypes contaminating from the bulk population. Most primary-vaccination clones recurred post-booster (about 96% CD4, 88% CD8).

V lost 6 bases to trimming and J lost 0 bases; unmatched junction nucleotides: 8. CDR1 is LGHDT, CDR2 YNNKEL, per germline (reference sequence). CDR3 length: 15 amino acids. In making TCR cDNA, 5'RACE template switching added a universal primer site and UMIs to it. TCRdb recomputed calls from the 5' RACE reads with MiXCR, one row per CDR3 protein. The sample consists of about 360,000 distinct CDR3 sequences, around 6.5% of them appearing once. This clonotype appeared many times. Its antigen is unknown. The sequencing used PBMCs, collected 5 days after the yellow fever booster vaccination. This rearrangement joins TRBV3-1 to TRBJ2-7, with 7 bases fitting TRBD1. The TCR comes from a man between 25 and 39 years old who received the YFV17D yellow fever vaccine. CDR3 loop: CASSFRGSYSYEQYF. For the CDR3, the DNA is TGTGCCAGCAGTTTCAGGGGGTCCTACTCCTACGAGCAGTACTTC.